This T cell receptor (beta chain) was identified in a study of blood T cell repertoires in COVID-19. Study summary: Acute-phase and convalescent COVID-19 samples originated in the United States, Italy and Spain. Sample material is recorded as cDNA or gDNA derived from T cells, B-cell-depleted T cells, or PBMCs.

Adults between about 18 and 89 years of age took part from more than 20 US areas. The recovered donors of Cohort 3 showed two negative PCRs, clearance, or symptom resolution. The V end lost 7 bases, the J end lost 2 bases, and 11 bases lay between the germline ends. Germline V gene lookup returns CDR1 ENHRY and CDR2 SYGVKD. CDR3 length: 13 residues. Libraries were prepared by immunoSEQ multiplex PCR; TCRdb keeps only in-frame clonotypes and omits some of them. The profile shows about 210,000 clones, approximately 78% of them singletons. The rearrangement links TRBV10-3 to TRBJ1-1, with D maybe TRBD1 (6 bases). The clonotype comes from a man aged 40-50 years who had recovered from COVID-19. The sequencing sample was made of PBMCs or T cells enriched from blood (not recorded which). The CDR3 coding sequence is TGTGCCATCAACGACAGGATAAACACTGAAGCTTTCTTT. This gives the protein CAINDRINTEAFF.